This is a list of T cell receptor beta chains from one sample in a study of multiple sclerosis patients with progressive multifocal leukoencephalopathy. Libraries were prepared by immunoSEQ multiplex PCR; TCRdb keeps only in-frame clonotypes and omits some of them. The repertoire includes some 30,000 clones, about 90% of them detected once, and about 1.6% sits in the top ten. Sequences were derived from PBMCs, sampled from a patient treated with natalizumab. These TCRs come from a human donor with multiple sclerosis. Both conserved end residues are part of each CDR3. D genes are given only for firm matches. Size is omitted from some rows. Given values are once, few, many or a class for expanded clones.

j_call: TRBJ2-1; clone_size: NA; d_call: NA; v_call: TRBV7-2; cdr3_aa: CASSFYDGGIDEQFF; cdr3_nt: TGTGCCAGCAGCTTTTACGATGGGGGGATAGATGAGCAGTTCTTC
j_call: TRBJ1-1; clone_size: NA; d_call: NA; v_call: TRBV28; cdr3_aa: CASSLTRGNTEAFF; cdr3_nt: TGTGCCAGCAGTCTTACGCGGGGGAACACTGAAGCTTTCTTT
j_call: TRBJ1-1; clone_size: NA; d_call: NA; v_call: TRBV5-6; cdr3_aa: CASSLDMGTEAFF; cdr3_nt: TGTGCCAGCAGCTTGGACATGGGCACTGAAGCTTTCTTT
j_call: TRBJ1-4; clone_size: NA; d_call: NA; v_call: TRBV6-5; cdr3_aa: CASSYSPTPNEKLFF; cdr3_nt: TGTGCCAGCAGTTACTCTCCTACTCCTAATGAAAAACTGTTTTTT
j_call: TRBJ2-7; clone_size: NA; d_call: TRBD2; v_call: TRBV6-6; cdr3_aa: CASSYPVGGVPYEQYF; cdr3_nt: TGTGCCAGCAGTTACCCAGTGGGGGGGGTTCCCTACGAGCAGTACTTC
j_call: TRBJ2-1; clone_size: NA; d_call: NA; v_call: TRBV5-1; cdr3_aa: CASSRAGPRESSYNEQFF; cdr3_nt: TGCGCCAGCAGCAGGGCAGGCCCCCGGGAGAGCTCCTACAATGAGCAGTTCTTC
j_call: TRBJ2-2; clone_size: NA; d_call: NA; v_call: TRBV4-3; cdr3_aa: CASSQAAPLARKTELFF; cdr3_nt: TGCGCCAGCAGCCAAGCCGCCCCGCTAGCCCGAAAGACGGAGCTGTTTTTT
j_call: TRBJ1-5; clone_size: NA; d_call: NA; v_call: TRBV19; cdr3_aa: CAGSTPGARNQPQHF; cdr3_nt: TGTGCCGGTAGTACCCCCGGGGCCCGCAATCAGCCCCAGCATTTT
j_call: TRBJ2-3; clone_size: NA; d_call: NA; v_call: TRBV10-3; cdr3_aa: CAISDPLSGVSTDTQYF; cdr3_nt: TGTGCCATCAGTGACCCCCTATCGGGAGTTAGCACAGATACGCAGTATTTT
j_call: TRBJ1-5; clone_size: once; d_call: NA; v_call: TRBV30; cdr3_aa: CALDVGGAQPQHF; cdr3_nt: TGTGCGCTGGATGTGGGGGGCGCTCAGCCCCAGCATTTT
j_call: TRBJ1-5; clone_size: few; d_call: TRBD1; v_call: TRBV6-1; cdr3_aa: CASSEWTGGGSQPQHF; cdr3_nt: TGTGCCAGCAGTGAATGGACAGGGGGGGGTAGCCAGCCCCAGCATTTT
j_call: TRBJ1-4; clone_size: NA; d_call: NA; v_call: TRBV21-1; cdr3_aa: CASSKVRGQGGEKLFF; cdr3_nt: TGTGCCAGCAGCAAAGTACGGGGACAGGGCGGTGAAAAACTGTTTTTT
j_call: TRBJ1-5; clone_size: NA; d_call: NA; v_call: TRBV15; cdr3_aa: CATSSIQDNQPQHF; cdr3_nt: TGTGCCACCAGCTCAATACAGGACAATCAGCCCCAGCATTTT
j_call: TRBJ2-1; clone_size: NA; d_call: NA; v_call: TRBV5-4; cdr3_aa: CASSLLDEQFF; cdr3_nt: TGTGCCAGCAGCTTGCTCGATGAGCAGTTCTTC
j_call: TRBJ1-2; clone_size: NA; d_call: NA; v_call: TRBV5-1; cdr3_aa: CASSSGPLLYGYTF; cdr3_nt: TGCGCCAGCAGCTCCGGCCCGCTACTCTATGGCTACACCTTC
j_call: TRBJ1-2; clone_size: NA; d_call: NA; v_call: TRBV7-9; cdr3_aa: CASSLTDSFYTF; cdr3_nt: TGTGCCAGCAGCCTGACCGACAGTTTCTACACCTTC
j_call: TRBJ1-5; clone_size: NA; d_call: NA; v_call: TRBV28; cdr3_aa: CASSFPQGDSNQPQHF; cdr3_nt: TGTGCCAGCAGTTTCCCGCAGGGAGATAGCAATCAGCCCCAGCATTTT
j_call: TRBJ2-7; clone_size: NA; d_call: TRBD2; v_call: TRBV10-1; cdr3_aa: CASSVLAGDLSGEQYF; cdr3_nt: TGCGCCAGCAGCGTACTAGCGGGAGACCTTTCAGGAGAGCAGTACTTC
j_call: TRBJ1-1; clone_size: NA; d_call: NA; v_call: TRBV9; cdr3_aa: CASSVGAGVSTEAFF; cdr3_nt: TGTGCCAGCAGCGTAGGTGCAGGGGTGAGCACTGAAGCTTTCTTT
j_call: TRBJ2-7; clone_size: NA; d_call: NA; v_call: TRBV29-1; cdr3_aa: CSVEGGPYEQYF; cdr3_nt: TGCAGCGTTGAAGGGGGGCCTTACGAGCAGTACTTC
j_call: TRBJ1-5; clone_size: NA; d_call: NA; v_call: TRBV6-5; cdr3_aa: CASSYGRYQPQHF; cdr3_nt: TGTGCCAGCAGTTATGGGCGCTATCAGCCCCAGCATTTT
j_call: TRBJ2-1; clone_size: NA; d_call: TRBD1; v_call: TRBV28; cdr3_aa: CASSSTGTGGLNEQFF; cdr3_nt: TGTGCCAGCAGTTCAACCGGGACAGGGGGCCTAAATGAGCAGTTCTTC
j_call: TRBJ2-2; clone_size: NA; d_call: TRBD2; v_call: TRBV4-3; cdr3_aa: CASSQVFGLANRRWTGELFF; cdr3_nt: TGCGCCAGCAGCCAAGTTTTTGGACTAGCGAACCGACGCTGGACCGGGGAGCTGTTTTTT
j_call: TRBJ2-1; clone_size: NA; d_call: TRBD1; v_call: TRBV2; cdr3_aa: CASSVQGTGANEQFF; cdr3_nt: TGTGCCAGCAGTGTACAGGGGACAGGGGCGAATGAGCAGTTCTTC
j_call: TRBJ1-4; clone_size: NA; d_call: NA; v_call: TRBV5-1; cdr3_aa: CASSYRATNEKLFF; cdr3_nt: TGCGCCAGCAGCTACAGAGCAACTAATGAAAAACTGTTTTTT
j_call: TRBJ1-4; clone_size: NA; d_call: NA; v_call: TRBV28; cdr3_aa: CASSVRALRKTNEKLFF; cdr3_nt: TGTGCCAGCAGTGTAAGGGCGCTCAGAAAAACTAATGAAAAACTGTTTTTT
j_call: TRBJ2-2; clone_size: NA; d_call: TRBD1; v_call: TRBV27; cdr3_aa: CASSLGWDRVRTGELFF; cdr3_nt: TGTGCCAGCAGCCTTGGGTGGGACAGGGTTCGCACCGGGGAGCTGTTTTTT
j_call: TRBJ1-5; clone_size: NA; d_call: TRBD1; v_call: TRBV7-2; cdr3_aa: CASSLNAGGMSNQPQHF; cdr3_nt: TGTGCCAGCAGCTTAAATGCAGGGGGAATGAGCAATCAGCCCCAGCATTTT
j_call: TRBJ2-1; clone_size: NA; d_call: TRBD2; v_call: TRBV2; cdr3_aa: CASRGLAPSSYNEQFF; cdr3_nt: TGTGCCAGCAGGGGACTAGCCCCGAGCTCCTACAATGAGCAGTTCTTC
j_call: TRBJ2-2; clone_size: NA; d_call: TRBD2; v_call: TRBV30; cdr3_aa: CAWSVLGGPPGELFF; cdr3_nt: TGTGCCTGGAGTGTGTTGGGAGGGCCTCCCGGGGAGCTGTTTTTT
j_call: TRBJ2-1; clone_size: NA; d_call: TRBD2; v_call: TRBV12-5; cdr3_aa: CASGLETGTSVIQEQFF; cdr3_nt: TGTGCTAGTGGTTTGGAAACCGGGACTAGCGTGATTCAAGAGCAGTTCTTC
j_call: TRBJ2-7; clone_size: NA; d_call: TRBD2; v_call: TRBV5-1; cdr3_aa: CASSLGGLAGNEQYF; cdr3_nt: TGCGCCAGCAGCCTCGGTGGCTTAGCGGGAAACGAGCAGTACTTC
j_call: TRBJ2-1; clone_size: NA; d_call: TRBD2; v_call: TRBV10-1; cdr3_aa: CASSESLAGGRLNEQFF; cdr3_nt: TGCGCCAGCAGTGAGTCCTTAGCGGGAGGACGTCTCAATGAGCAGTTCTTC
j_call: TRBJ2-1; clone_size: NA; d_call: TRBD2; v_call: TRBV7-3; cdr3_aa: CASSLGLAGPNEQFF; cdr3_nt: TGTGCCAGCAGCTTAGGACTAGCGGGACCAAATGAGCAGTTCTTC
j_call: TRBJ1-2; clone_size: NA; d_call: NA; v_call: TRBV4-3; cdr3_aa: CASSQDLGARGYTF; cdr3_nt: TGCGCCAGCAGCCAAGATCTGGGGGCTAGGGGCTACACCTTC
j_call: TRBJ1-1; clone_size: NA; d_call: NA; v_call: TRBV5-1; cdr3_aa: CASSLNGGNTEAFF; cdr3_nt: TGCGCCAGCAGCTTGAACGGGGGAAACACTGAAGCTTTCTTT
j_call: TRBJ2-3; clone_size: NA; d_call: TRBD2; v_call: TRBV6-6; cdr3_aa: CASSYPRGTIADTQYF; cdr3_nt: TGTGCCAGCAGTTACCCTCGCGGGACTATAGCAGATACGCAGTATTTT
j_call: TRBJ2-2; clone_size: NA; d_call: NA; v_call: TRBV2; cdr3_aa: CASRWQMNTGELFF; cdr3_nt: TGTGCCAGCAGATGGCAGATGAACACCGGGGAGCTGTTTTTT
j_call: TRBJ1-5; clone_size: NA; d_call: NA; v_call: TRBV10-1; cdr3_aa: CASSVRTDQPQHF; cdr3_nt: TGCGCCAGCAGTGTGAGAACAGATCAGCCCCAGCATTTT
j_call: TRBJ1-2; clone_size: NA; d_call: NA; v_call: TRBV7-2; cdr3_aa: CASSTEQGRGYTF; cdr3_nt: TGTGCCAGCAGCACCGAACAGGGACGCGGCTACACCTTC
j_call: TRBJ2-1; clone_size: NA; d_call: TRBD2; v_call: TRBV28; cdr3_aa: CQGAGFWSYNEQFF; cdr3_nt: TGTCAAGGAGCGGGATTCTGGTCCTACAATGAGCAGTTCTTC
j_call: TRBJ1-1; clone_size: NA; d_call: NA; v_call: TRBV19; cdr3_aa: CASSTSPRSTEAFF; cdr3_nt: TGTGCCAGTAGTACCAGCCCCAGGAGCACTGAAGCTTTCTTT
j_call: TRBJ2-7; clone_size: NA; d_call: TRBD2; v_call: TRBV2; cdr3_aa: CASTNPSSGSINEQYF; cdr3_nt: TGTGCCAGCACCAATCCTTCTAGCGGGAGTATCAACGAGCAGTACTTC
j_call: TRBJ2-1; clone_size: NA; d_call: TRBD2; v_call: TRBV2; cdr3_aa: CASSEARGLAGGEQFF; cdr3_nt: TGTGCCAGCAGTGAAGCGCGGGGACTAGCGGGAGGTGAGCAGTTCTTC
j_call: TRBJ1-5; clone_size: NA; d_call: NA; v_call: TRBV6-5; cdr3_aa: CASRGTGSHQPQHF; cdr3_nt: TGTGCCAGCAGGGGAACAGGCTCCCATCAGCCCCAGCATTTT
j_call: TRBJ2-1; clone_size: NA; d_call: NA; v_call: TRBV19; cdr3_aa: CASSIGRLGYNEQFF; cdr3_nt: TGTGCCAGTAGTATAGGAAGATTGGGGTACAATGAGCAGTTCTTC
j_call: TRBJ1-4; clone_size: NA; d_call: NA; v_call: TRBV6-1; cdr3_aa: CASRSGPLNEKLFF; cdr3_nt: TGTGCCAGCAGATCGGGGCCCCTTAATGAAAAACTGTTTTTT
j_call: TRBJ1-2; clone_size: NA; d_call: TRBD1; v_call: TRBV15; cdr3_aa: CATSKTQGVRGYTF; cdr3_nt: TGTGCCACCAGCAAAACACAGGGGGTGAGGGGCTACACCTTC
j_call: TRBJ1-5; clone_size: NA; d_call: NA; v_call: TRBV6-4; cdr3_aa: CASSGPGRKGNQPQHF; cdr3_nt: TGTGCCAGCAGTGGCCCCGGCAGGAAGGGCAATCAGCCCCAGCATTTT
j_call: TRBJ2-7; clone_size: NA; d_call: NA; v_call: TRBV30; cdr3_aa: CAWRGPSERHEQYF; cdr3_nt: TGTGCCTGGAGGGGGCCTAGCGAGCGCCACGAGCAGTACTTC
j_call: TRBJ2-7; clone_size: NA; d_call: NA; v_call: TRBV5-1; cdr3_aa: CASSFRDTGYEQYF; cdr3_nt: TGCGCCAGCAGCTTTCGGGACACCGGATACGAGCAGTACTTC
j_call: TRBJ1-2; clone_size: NA; d_call: TRBD1; v_call: TRBV6-5; cdr3_aa: CASSTGQPVGGYTF; cdr3_nt: TGTGCCAGCAGCACGGGACAGCCCGTTGGGGGCTACACCTTC
j_call: TRBJ1-1; clone_size: NA; d_call: NA; v_call: TRBV5-1; cdr3_aa: CATRTEINTEASF; cdr3_nt: TGCGCCACCCGGACAGAAATTAACACTGAAGCTTCCTTT
j_call: TRBJ2-5; clone_size: once; d_call: TRBD1; v_call: TRBV5-1; cdr3_aa: CASSLQGARETQYF; cdr3_nt: TGCGCCAGCAGCTTACAGGGGGCTAGAGAGACCCAGTACTTC
j_call: TRBJ2-7; clone_size: NA; d_call: TRBD2; v_call: TRBV5-4; cdr3_aa: CASSSRTSGRSHEQYF; cdr3_nt: TGTGCCAGCAGCTCAAGGACTAGCGGGAGATCCCACGAGCAGTACTTC
j_call: TRBJ2-7; clone_size: NA; d_call: NA; v_call: TRBV6-5; cdr3_aa: CASSNGGIQSYEQYF; cdr3_nt: TGTGCCAGCAGTAATGGCGGGATCCAATCCTACGAGCAGTACTTC
j_call: TRBJ2-7; clone_size: NA; d_call: NA; v_call: TRBV5-5; cdr3_aa: CASSLGGGYEQYF; cdr3_nt: TGTGCCAGCAGCTTGGGGGGCGGCTACGAGCAGTACTTC
j_call: TRBJ1-4; clone_size: NA; d_call: TRBD1; v_call: TRBV6-1; cdr3_aa: CASSGQGSSYEKLFF; cdr3_nt: TGTGCCAGCAGTGGACAGGGTTCCTCTTATGAAAAACTGTTTTTT